These 16 T cell receptor beta chains share one sample of origin, sequenced in a study of beta chain features in type 1 diabetes. The authors reverse transcribed all of the isolated RNA, so sequencing captured expressed TCRB transcripts. Only in-frame clones appear in the TCRdb table, and some are missing; sequencing was by immunoSEQ multiplex PCR. This table holds around 250,000 clones, roughly 14% found once. Sequencing was done on a sample of naive CD4+ T cells from blood. The receptor set was obtained from a woman aged 40 to 50 in good health.

This clone was detected a few times. In the same sample, other DNA sequences code for this CDR3. The rearrangement uses TRBV27 and TRBJ2-7, with D possibly TRBD1 on 6 matching bases. The V end was cut by 5 bases, the J end by 2 bases, with 13 bases between. Germline V gives CDR1 MNHEY, CDR2 SMNVEV (reference sequence). The CDR3 is made up of 14 amino acids. The DNA of the CDR3 is TGTGCCAGCAGTCCCCGGACAGCCCCCTACGAGCAGTACTTC. Protein sequence: CASSPRTAPYEQYF.

This clone has a handful of counts. The chain joins TRBV18 to TRBJ2-5; D possibly corresponds to TRBD1 (5 bases). Germline CDR1 is KGHSH and CDR2 is LQKENI. The length of the CDR3 is 16 residues. Trimming took off 0 bases at V and 2 bases at J, with 13 bases between the two ends. For the CDR3, the DNA is TGTGCCAGCTCACCACCCGCAGGGAAAAGGCAAGAGACCCAGTACTTC. Protein sequence: CASSPPAGKRQETQYF.

This clone appeared a few times. The CDR3 loop reads CASSMQGPDTQYF. As DNA, the CDR3 is TGTGCCAGTAGTATGCAGGGTCCAGATACGCAGTATTTT. The chain is built from TRBV19 and TRBJ2-3; perhaps TRBD1 as D (5 bases). Germline V lookup: CDR1 LNHDA, CDR2 SQIVND (reference sequence). The V gene lost 3 bases and the J gene lost 4 bases, with 8 bases spanning the gap. This CDR3 region has 13 residues.

The sample holds a few counts of this clone. J is TRBJ2-2 and V is TRBV5-1; 7 bases fit TRBD1. The CDR3 runs to 16 residues. V gave up 1 base and J gave up 4 bases; unmatched junction bases: 7. Germline CDR1 reads SGHRS; CDR2 reads YFSETQ. The CDR3: CASSLRGLEGTGELFF. In DNA form, the CDR3 reads TGCGCCAGCAGCTTGAGGGGGCTAGAGGGCACCGGGGAGCTGTTTTTT.

This clone has more than one count but fewer than ten. The chain is built from TRBV5-8 and TRBJ1-1, with TRBD1 matching over 7 bases. Germline V gene data show CDR1 as SGHTS and CDR2 as YDEGEE. The V and J ends lost 1 base and 0 bases, in that order; junction bases with no gene match: 3. The CDR3 consists of 15 residues. The CDR3 is CASSLSGTVNTEAFF. CDR3 sequence (DNA): TGTGCCAGCAGCTTGTCAGGGACAGTGAACACTGAAGCTTTCTTT.

This clone showed up just a few times. V gene TRBV2 combines with J gene TRBJ2-7; no reliable D call. The CDR3 spans 12 residues. Per the germline V gene, CDR1 is SNHLY and CDR2 is FYNNEI. V was shortened by 6 bases and J by 5 bases, with 11 bases between the two germline ends. The CDR3 region has the DNA TGTGCCAGCAGCCCCTTCGACAACGAGCAGTACTTC. It yields the protein CASSPFDNEQYF. The whole variable domain, filled in from reference TRBV2 and TRBJ2-7, reads EPEVTQTPSHQVTQMGQEVILRCVPISNHLYFYWYRQILGQKVEFLVSFYNNEISEKSEIFDDQFSVERPDGSNFTLKIRSTKLEDSAMYFCASSPFDNEQYFGPGTRLTVT.

In this sample, this clone turned up a few times. V gene TRBV5-1 combines with J gene TRBJ1-2; D may be TRBD1 (6 bases). CDR3 size: 14 residues. Per germline, CDR1 SGHRS and CDR2 YFSETQ. The ends were cut back, 2 bases at V and 8 bases at J, with 16 bases in the middle. CDR3 in amino acids: CASSFLGQTSGYTF. CDR3 nucleotide sequence: TGCGCCAGCAGCTTTCTCGGACAGACATCCGGCTACACCTTC. Full variable domain (rest looked up from reference TRBV5-1 and TRBJ1-2): KAGVTQTPRYLIKTRGQQVTLSCSPISGHRSVSWYQQTPGQGLQFLFEYFSETQRNKGNFPGRFSGRQFSNSRSEMNVSTLELGDSALYLCASSFLGQTSGYTFGSGTRLTVV.

In this sample, this clone turned up a few times. The V gene is TRBV29-1, the J gene TRBJ2-5, with D perhaps matching TRBD1 (6 bases). Trimming shortened V by 0 bases and J by 0 bases, and 8 bases separated the two germline ends. The CDR3 runs to 14 residues. The germline gives CDR1 SQVTM, CDR2 ANQGSEA. The CDR3 nucleotides read TGCAGCGTTGAAGAAACAGGGTACCAAGAGACCCAGTACTTC. Translated, it gives CSVEETGYQETQYF.

The CDR3 coding sequence is TGTGCCAGCAGCCCGAGGGTAGCGGGGGGCGTCTACGAGCAGTACTTC. This sequence encodes CASSPRVAGGVYEQYF. V is TRBV7-2 and J is TRBJ2-5; 10 bases match TRBD2. The end of the DNA aligns better with TRBJ2-7, so the J call may be wrong. The CDR3 consists of 16 residues. Germline V lookup: CDR1 SGHTA, CDR2 FQGNSA.

The chain carries TRBV2 and TRBJ2-4; D is perhaps TRBD1 (6 bases). V lost 0 bases, J lost 0 bases, and 12 bases lay in between. Germline assignment: CDR1 SNHLY and CDR2 FYNNEI. This CDR3 has 17 residues. CDR3 nucleotides: TGTGCCAGCAGTGAAGCAGGGGGTGGCCTAGCCAAAAACATTCAGTACTTC. This gives the protein CASSEAGGGLAKNIQYF. The full variable domain, completed using reference TRBV2 and TRBJ2-4, is EPEVTQTPSHQVTQMGQEVILRCVPISNHLYFYWYRQILGQKVEFLVSFYNNEISEKSEIFDDQFSVERPDGSNFTLKIRSTKLEDSAMYFCASSEAGGGLAKNIQYFGAGTRLSVL.

This clone was counted a few times. Other DNA sequences from this sample encode an identical CDR3 as well. This sequence joins TRBV9 and TRBJ2-6; D remains unclear. Germline-derived CDR1 and CDR2 are SGDLS and YYNGEE. The ends were cut back, 0 bases at V and 1 base at J, with 5 bases in the middle. The CDR3 covers 15 residues. CDR3 sequence (DNA): TGTGCCAGCAGCGTAGCCGGGTCTGGGGCCAACGTCCTGACTTTC. Protein: CASSVAGSGANVLTF. Combining the CDR3 with reference TRBV9 and TRBJ2-6 gives the whole variable domain DSGVTQTPKHLITATGQRVTLRCSPRSGDLSVYWYQQSLDQGLQFLIQYYNGEERAKGNILERFSAQQFPDLHSELNLSSLELGDSALYFCASSVAGSGANVLTFGAGSRLTVL.

This clone was seen a few times. The chain carries TRBV29-1 and TRBJ1-2; D not resolved. V lost 3 bases, J lost 8 bases, and 10 bases lay in between. The CDR3 is 11 residues long. Germline-derived CDR1 and CDR2 are SQVTM and ANQGSEA. In DNA form, the CDR3 reads TGCAGCGTTGATTGGCTTCTGGGCTACACCTTC. Protein product: CSVDWLLGYTF.

The chain combines TRBV2 with TRBJ1-5, with 10 bases lining up with TRBD1. V lost 6 bases, J lost 2 bases, and 1 base stayed unmatched. This CDR3 is built from 14 residues. Germline CDR1 is SNHLY and CDR2 is FYNNEI. The CDR3 nucleotides are TGTGCCAGCAGAGGGACAGGGGGCAATCAGCCCCAGCATTTT. Its protein is CASRGTGGNQPQHF. The full variable domain, in which reference TRBV2 and TRBJ1-5 provide the parts outside the CDR3, is EPEVTQTPSHQVTQMGQEVILRCVPISNHLYFYWYRQILGQKVEFLVSFYNNEISEKSEIFDDQFSVERPDGSNFTLKIRSTKLEDSAMYFCASRGTGGNQPQHFGDGTRLSIL.

This clone was counted a few times. The gene calls are TRBV9 and TRBJ2-3; no definite D call. The CDR3 is made up of 12 amino acids. Germline V gene lookup returns CDR1 SGDLS and CDR2 YYNGEE. Trimming removed 4 bases at V and 4 bases at J, with 7 bases between. Here the CDR3 DNA reads TGTGCCAGCAGCCCCTCGGCAGATACGCAGTATTTT. Amino acids: CASSPSADTQYF.

In its sample, this clone was seen a few times. V and J are TRBV13 and TRBJ2-1; TRBD2 is a possible D gene (5 bases). The CDR3 totals 14 residues. V was cut by 2 bases and J by 9 bases, with 14 bases left in between. Looked up from germline, CDR1 is PRHDT and CDR2 is FYEKMQ (reference sequence). CDR3 region: CASSLISGDGEQFF. The DNA of the CDR3 is TGTGCCAGCAGCTTAATTTCCGGGGATGGTGAGCAGTTCTTC.

In its sample, this clone was seen a few times. The rearrangement joins TRBV5-1 to TRBJ2-3; TRBD2 matches 13 bases. Losses at the gene ends were 4 bases for V and 4 bases for J; bases not matched to a gene: 3. The CDR3 totals 15 residues. Germline lookup yields CDR1 SGHRS and CDR2 YFSETQ. CDR3: CASSLGTSGADTQYF. CDR3 nucleotides: TGCGCCAGCAGCCTCGGGACTAGCGGGGCAGATACGCAGTATTTT.